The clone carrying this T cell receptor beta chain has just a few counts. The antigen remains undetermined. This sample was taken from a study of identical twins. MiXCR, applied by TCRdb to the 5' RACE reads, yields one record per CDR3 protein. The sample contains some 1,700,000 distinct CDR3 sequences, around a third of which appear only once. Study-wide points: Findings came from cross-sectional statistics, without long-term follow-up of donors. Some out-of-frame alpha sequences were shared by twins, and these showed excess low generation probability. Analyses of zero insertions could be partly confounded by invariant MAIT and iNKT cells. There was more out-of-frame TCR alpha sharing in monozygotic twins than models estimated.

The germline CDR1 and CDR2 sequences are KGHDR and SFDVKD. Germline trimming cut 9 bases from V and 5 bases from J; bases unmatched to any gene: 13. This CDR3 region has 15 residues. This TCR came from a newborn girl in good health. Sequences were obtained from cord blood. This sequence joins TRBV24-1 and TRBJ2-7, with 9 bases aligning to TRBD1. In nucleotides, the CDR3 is TGTGCCACCGGTTCCGGGACAGGGATTTTCAACGAGCAGTACTTC. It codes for CATGSGTGIFNEQYF.